These 17 T cell receptor beta chains were all obtained from the same sample, sequenced in a study of blood T cell repertoires in COVID-19. Assay used: immunoSEQ multiplex PCR; TCRdb lists only in-frame clones, some missing. The table includes tens of thousands of clones, 83% detected once. Input material: peripheral blood. These TCRs come from an elderly woman with acute or convalescent COVID-19.

This clone is a singleton in its sample. The J gene is TRBJ2-1, the V gene TRBV9; no reliable D call. Germline V CDR1 and CDR2: SGDLS, YYNGEE. V was shortened by 7 bases and J by 0 bases, with 5 bases between the two germline ends. The CDR3 contains 12 residues. The CDR3 is CASALSYNEQFF. The CDR3 nucleotides are TGTGCCAGCGCGCTCTCCTACAATGAGCAGTTCTTC.

This rearrangement joins TRBV6-4 to TRBJ1-1, with 9 bases aligning to TRBD1. J was trimmed by 2 bases and V by 3 bases; bases with no gene match: 1. The CDR3 contains 14 residues. Per the germline V gene, CDR1 is MRHNA and CDR2 is SNTAGT. The CDR3 DNA sequence: TGTGCCAGCAGTGAGGACAGGGGAAACACTGAAGCTTTCTTT. This gives the protein CASSEDRGNTEAFF.

V usage is TRBV27 and J usage is TRBJ1-4; 7 bases are a match to TRBD1. Germline V lookup: CDR1 MNHEY, CDR2 SMNVEV (reference sequence). CDR3 length: 18 amino acids. V gave up 6 bases and J gave up 0 bases; unmatched junction bases: 13. The CDR3 DNA reads as TGTGCCAGCAGCCCGACAGGGCGGCGAGTTGCAACTAATGAAAAACTGTTTTTT. It yields the protein CASSPTGRRVATNEKLFF.

This chain links TRBV4-3 with TRBJ2-2; the match to TRBD2 covers 11 bases. This CDR3 contains 17 residues. J lost 6 bases, V lost 1 base, and 7 bases had no gene match. The germline CDR1 and CDR2 sequences are LGHNA and YSLEER. The CDR3 nucleotides are TGCGCCAGCAGCCAAGTTGGGACTAGCGGCTACGCCGGGGAGCTGTTTTTT. Its protein is CASSQVGTSGYAGELFF.

The V gene is TRBV7-9, the J gene TRBJ1-1; 7 nucleotides agree with TRBD1. There are 15 residues in the CDR3. Trimming took 0 bases from V and 1 from J; bases not matched to a gene: 2. Germline CDR1 is SEHNR and CDR2 is FQNEAQ (reference sequence). The CDR3 DNA reads as TGTGCCAGCAGCTTAGCGCAGGGGGAGAACACTGAAGCTTTCTTT. Residues: CASSLAQGENTEAFF.

The rearrangement uses TRBV10-3 and TRBJ1-4, with a tentative D call TRBD1 (6 bases). The germline V gene has CDR1 ENHRY and CDR2 SYGVKD. The V gene lost 3 bases and the J gene lost 8 bases, with 10 bases spanning the gap. The CDR3 length is 13 residues. The CDR3 sequence is CAISEQGGEKLFF. For the CDR3, the DNA is TGTGCCATCAGTGAACAGGGCGGCGAAAAACTGTTTTTT.

This rearrangement joins TRBV5-8 to TRBJ2-2; 9 positions agree with TRBD2. The CDR3 loop spans 15 amino acids. Germline lookup yields CDR1 SGHTS and CDR2 YDEGEE. Trimming took 4 bases from V and 5 from J; bases not matched to a gene: 6. This CDR3 is CASSAGLAGTGELFF. DNA for the CDR3: TGTGCCAGCAGCGCGGGACTAGCAGGTACCGGGGAGCTGTTTTTT.

The V gene is TRBV5-4, the J gene TRBJ1-4; a weak D match, TRBD1 (5 bases). Per the germline V gene, CDR1 is SGHNT and CDR2 is YYREEE (reference sequence). V dropped 4 bases and J dropped 0 bases, with 13 bases sitting between them. CDR3 size: 16 residues. CDR3 nucleotides: TGTGCCAGCAGCAAGCAACAGGTGACAACTAATGAAAAACTGTTTTTT. Translated, it gives CASSKQQVTTNEKLFF. The whole variable domain, filled in from reference TRBV5-4 and TRBJ1-4, reads ETGVTQSPTHLIKTRGQQVTLRCSSQSGHNTVSWYQQALGQGPQFIFQYYREEENGRGNFPPRFSGLQFPNYSSELNVNALELDDSALYLCASSKQQVTTNEKLFFGSGTQLSVL.

The genes are TRBV21-1 and TRBJ2-2; TRBD2 is taken as the D call from the table, unchecked against the DNA. TRBV21-1 is labeled a pseudogene. The CDR3 loop spans 15 amino acids. CDR3 loop: CASSMSPLNTGELFF. The CDR3 region has the DNA TGTGCCAGCAGCATGAGCCCCCTTAACACCGGGGAGCTGTTTTTT.

The J gene is TRBJ2-7, the V gene TRBV28; no clear D gene. Germline CDR1 and CDR2: MDHEN and SYDVKM. V shed 6 bases and J shed 3 bases, with 12 bases lying between them. This CDR3 comprises 13 residues. In DNA form, the CDR3 reads TGTGCCAGCAGCCACGGGTCCCACTACGAGCAGTACTTC. This gives the protein CASSHGSHYEQYF. Combining the CDR3 with reference TRBV28 and TRBJ2-7 gives the whole variable domain DVKVTQSSRYLVKRTGEKVFLECVQDMDHENMFWYRQDPGLGLRLIYFSYDVKMKEKGDIPEGYSVSREKKERFSLILESASTNQTSMYLCASSHGSHYEQYFGPGTRLTVT.

V is TRBV6-2 or TRBV6-3 and J is TRBJ2-7; no reliable D call. Per the germline V gene, CDR1 is MNHEY and CDR2 is SVGEGT. Deletions cut 4 bases from V and 4 bases from J, with 17 bases between. This CDR3 has 15 residues. The CDR3 DNA is TGTGCCAGCAGTTTCCCCTATACCGGTTCTTACGAGCAGTACTTC. Translating it yields CASSFPYTGSYEQYF.

The chain joins TRBV19 to TRBJ1-1; D is ambiguous. The V end lost 4 bases, the J end lost 1 base, and 7 bases lay between the germline ends. Per germline, CDR1 LNHDA and CDR2 SQIVND (reference sequence). This CDR3 comprises 13 residues. CDR3 region: CASSTQRNTEAFF. CDR3 DNA sequence: TGTGCCAGTAGTACCCAGCGGAACACTGAAGCTTTCTTT.

The chain has TRBV3-1 (or the pseudogene TRBV3-2) and TRBJ1-3; D unclear. CDR1 is LGHDT, CDR2 YNNKEL, per germline (reference sequence). CDR3 length: 13 residues. Trimming left V 4 bases short and J 6 bases short, with 10 bases between. The CDR3 here is CASSPGGQNTIYF. In DNA form, the CDR3 reads TGTGCCAGCAGCCCCGGCGGTCAAAACACCATATATTTT.

The chain joins TRBV5-4 to TRBJ2-5, with TRBD2 as a possible D gene (5 bases). This CDR3 has 14 residues. V was pared by 0 bases and J by 5 bases, with 11 bases between. Germline CDR1 reads SGHNT; CDR2 reads YYREEE (reference sequence). The CDR3 DNA reads TGTGCCAGCAGCTTGGGGAGGCTTGATGAGACCCAGTACTTC. This sequence encodes CASSLGRLDETQYF.

The rearrangement uses TRBV28 and TRBJ2-7, with TRBD2 identical over 8 bases. After removal of 2 bases from V and 3 bases from J, the junction contained 6 bases not matched to a gene. This CDR3 region has 15 residues. The V gene's germline CDR1 is MDHEN and CDR2 SYDVKM. CDR3 coding DNA: TGTGCCAGCAGTTTAGGTGCGGGAGGAGTCTACGAGCAGTACTTC. This gives the protein CASSLGAGGVYEQYF.

The V and J genes are TRBV18 and TRBJ2-5; D uncertain. Trimming removed 3 bases from V and 0 bases from J, with 5 bases in between. The CDR3 extends over 13 amino acids. Per germline, CDR1 KGHSH and CDR2 LQKENI. The CDR3 protein is CASSPQNQETQYF. CDR3 bases: TGTGCCAGCTCACCTCAAAACCAAGAGACCCAGTACTTC. The full variable domain, its missing parts supplied by reference TRBV18 and TRBJ2-5, is NAGVMQNPRHLVRRRGQEARLRCSPMKGHSHVYWYRQLPEEGLKFMVYLQKENIIDESGMPKERFSAEFPKEGPSILRIQQVVRGDSAAYFCASSPQNQETQYFGPGTRLLVL.

This clone was observed once. V usage is TRBV28 and J usage is TRBJ2-1, with TRBD2 matching 10 bases. CDR3 length equals 16 residues. V dropped 0 bases and J dropped 4; count of bases not matched to a gene: 3. Germline-derived CDR1 and CDR2 are MDHEN and SYDVKM. The CDR3 DNA sequence: TGTGCCAGCAGTTTATGGTTAGCGGGAGGATACAATGAGCAGTTCTTC. As protein: CASSLWLAGGYNEQFF.